The 25 T cell receptor beta chains below were found in one sample sequenced in a study of T-cell memory formation after mild COVID-19. Each CDR3 protein is one row after TCRdb ran MiXCR on the 5' RACE reads. Of hundreds of thousands of distinct CDR3 sequences in the sample, about 16% were seen once. The sequencing sample was made of PBMCs or a T cell subset sorted from them (not recorded which). The receptors here all came from a man in his late teens or twenties who had mild COVID-19 (a few samples of this study predate the infection). Cell type and time point are not known.

The genes are TRBV7-2 and TRBJ2-3; TRBD2 is a possible D gene (5 bases). The V end was cut by 5 bases, the J end by 6 bases, with 18 bases between. Germline CDR1 is SGHTA and CDR2 is FQGNSA. The CDR3 extends over 15 amino acids. The DNA of the CDR3 is TGTGCCAGCAGCCCCCTTGAAAGGAGGTGGGATACGCAGTATTTT. Translation gives CASSPLERRWDTQYF.

This chain uses TRBV6-1 with TRBJ2-6; 9 bases line up with TRBD1. Per germline, CDR1 MNHNS and CDR2 SASEGT. The CDR3 length is 17 residues. After removal of 6 bases from V and 2 bases from J, the junction contained 8 bases not matched to a gene. CDR3 bases: TGTGCCAGCAGGGGGGACAGGGTTTTTGCTGGGGCCAACGTCCTGACTTTC. Translated, it gives CASRGDRVFAGANVLTF.

This clonotype showed up just a few times. The V and J genes are TRBV7-9 and TRBJ2-7; TRBD1 matches at 8 bases. V was clipped by 4 bases and J by 5 bases; unmatched bases: 4. Germline V gene data show CDR1 as SEHNR and CDR2 as FQNEAQ (reference sequence). CDR3 length: 13 residues. CDR3 sequence: CASSSGGWNEQYV. The CDR3 region has the DNA TGTGCCAGCAGCTCAGGGGGCTGGAACGAGCAGTACGTC.

This clonotype has only a few counts. The chain recombines TRBV6-5 with TRBJ1-1; unclear D gene. This CDR3 is 15 amino acids long. Trimming took 6 bases from V and 1 from J, leaving 15 bases between them. Germline V gene sequence: CDR1 MNHEY, CDR2 SVGAGI. For the CDR3, the DNA is TGTGCCAGCAGCCACGACTATTCATGGAACACTGAAGCTTTCTTT. Translated: CASSHDYSWNTEAFF.

This clonotype came up a few times. J is TRBJ2-5 and V is TRBV7-2; D is ambiguous. Trimming left V 3 bases short and J 5 bases short, with 10 bases between. CDR1 is SGHTA, CDR2 FQGNSA, per germline. The CDR3 has 13 amino acids. Here the CDR3 DNA reads TGTGCCAGCAGCTTTCCTTTGGTGGAGACCCAGTACTTC. This gives the protein CASSFPLVETQYF.

In its sample, this clonotype was seen a few times. This sequence joins TRBV29-1 and TRBJ1-5, with TRBD1 matching 9 bases. Per germline, CDR1 SQVTM and CDR2 ANQGSEA. V lost 4 bases to trimming and J lost 6 bases; unmatched junction nucleotides: 4. The CDR3 has 13 amino acids. The CDR3, as DNA: TGCAGCGTTGCTGGGGGACAGGGTCAGCCCCAGCATTTT. Translation gives CSVAGGQGQPQHF.

The gene calls are TRBV4-2 and TRBJ2-2; possible D gene TRBD1, 5 bases. Between the trimmed V and J ends, which lost 0 bases and 6 bases, there was a span of 8 bases. Germline assignment: CDR1 LGHNA and CDR2 YNFKEQ. The CDR3 is 14 residues long. CDR3 region: CASSQDLGPGELFF. DNA for the CDR3: TGTGCCAGCAGCCAAGATCTGGGGCCCGGGGAGCTGTTTTTT.

CDR3 sequence: CASSLLRGPPKYNEQFF. CDR3 DNA: TGCGCCAGCAGTCTCCTGCGCGGTCCCCCCAAGTACAATGAGCAGTTCTTC. The chain combines TRBV23-1 with TRBJ2-1, with D hard to call. TRBV23-1 is annotated as an ORF whose role is uncertain. The CDR3 covers 17 residues. V shed 4 bases and J shed 4 bases, with 20 bases lying between them.

In its sample, this clonotype was seen a few times. This chain joins TRBV5-1 and TRBJ2-1; 8 nucleotides agree with TRBD1. CDR1 is SGHRS, CDR2 YFSETQ, per germline. V lost 4 bases and J lost 3; bases outside the gene matches: 6. The CDR3 has 15 amino acids. CDR3 amino acids: CASSAGTGFYNEQFF. In DNA form, the CDR3 reads TGCGCCAGCAGCGCCGGGACAGGCTTCTACAATGAGCAGTTCTTC. Full variable domain (rest looked up from reference TRBV5-1 and TRBJ2-1): KAGVTQTPRYLIKTRGQQVTLSCSPISGHRSVSWYQQTPGQGLQFLFEYFSETQRNKGNFPGRFSGRQFSNSRSEMNVSTLELGDSALYLCASSAGTGFYNEQFFGPGTRLTVL.

The genes are TRBV11-3 and TRBJ2-3; 8 nucleotides align to TRBD2. The CDR3 covers 15 residues. J lost 10 bases, V lost 1 base, and 10 bases had no gene match. The germline V gene has CDR1 SGHNT and CDR2 YENEEA. The chain's CDR3 is CASSLAGGPDIAQYF. The CDR3 DNA is TGTGCCAGCAGCTTAGCGGGGGGGCCCGATATTGCGCAGTATTTT. The whole variable domain, filled in from reference TRBV11-3 and TRBJ2-3, reads EAGVVQSPRYKIIEKKQPVAFWCNPISGHNTLYWYLQNLGQGPELLIRYENEEAVDDSQLPKDRFSAERLKGVDSTLKIQPAELGDSAVYLCASSLAGGPDIAQYFGPGTRLTVL.

The CDR3 DNA is TGTGCCAGCAGCTTAGAAGCGGAAAACGAGCAGTACGTC. Protein product: CASSLEAENEQYV. This chain links TRBV7-2 with TRBJ2-7; maybe TRBD2 (5 bases). Germline values: CDR1 SGHTA, CDR2 FQGNSA. The CDR3 extends over 13 amino acids. V lost 1 base, J lost 5 bases, and 9 bases lay in between.

The table lists this clonotype with a few counts. V usage is TRBV20-1 and J usage is TRBJ2-5, with 7 bases aligning to TRBD1. This CDR3 is 12 amino acids long. The V gene's germline CDR1 is DFQATT and CDR2 SNEGSKA (reference sequence). The trim removed 3 bases at V and 5 bases at J, leaving 3 bases unmatched. Written as DNA, the CDR3 is TGCAGTGCTAGGAGGGGGCTGGAGACCCAGTACTTC. This gives the protein CSARRGLETQYF.

This clonotype has a handful of counts. This chain links TRBV20-1 with TRBJ1-1; 7 bases match TRBD1. Trimming cost V 3 bases and J 6 bases; bases outside gene matches: 7. CDR3 size: 13 residues. Per germline, CDR1 DFQATT and CDR2 SNEGSKA (reference sequence). CDR3 in DNA: TGCAGTGCTAGCAGGGGGGAGGGTGCTGAAGCTTTCTTT. It codes for CSASRGEGAEAFF.

This clonotype was seen a handful of times. CDR3 loop: CASSFGGLYISEQFF. DNA of the CDR3: TGTGCCAGCAGCTTTGGGGGGCTCTATATAAGTGAGCAGTTCTTC. The chain employs TRBV7-2 and TRBJ2-1; D could derive from TRBD1 or TRBD2 (6 bases each). CDR3 size: 15 residues. CDR1 and CDR2 from the germline V gene are SGHTA and FQGNSA. V gave up 3 bases and J gave up 9 bases, with 18 bases separating them.

This chain connects TRBV5-6 to TRBJ1-1, with D hard to call. CDR3 length: 17 residues. Trimming took 1 base from V and 11 from J, leaving 27 bases between them. Germline V lookup: CDR1 SGHDT, CDR2 YYEEEE. CDR3 coding DNA: TGTGCCAGCAGCTTGCTGGCAGGAAGGGAGGAACGAACGAAGGCTTTCTTT. Its translation: CASSLLAGREERTKAFF.

The V call is TRBV7-8, the J call TRBJ2-5; possibly TRBD1 for D (7 bases). The V and J ends lost 7 bases and 7 bases respectively, with 16 bases between them. This CDR3 is 13 amino acids long. The V gene's germline CDR1 is SGHVS and CDR2 FQNEAQ. CDR3 nucleotides: TGTGCCAGCATCAAGGAGGGGGCGGGGACCCAGTACTTC. This sequence encodes CASIKEGAGTQYF.

Only a few counts were recorded for this clonotype. The chain's CDR3 is CSAPNMAEAFF. The CDR3, as DNA: TGCAGTGCTCCTAACATGGCTGAAGCTTTCTTT. The J gene is TRBJ1-1, the V gene TRBV20-1; D uncertain. Trimming took 5 bases from V and 6 from J, leaving 10 bases between them. Germline assignment: CDR1 DFQATT and CDR2 SNEGSKA (reference sequence). This CDR3 is 11 amino acids long.

The rearrangement uses TRBV5-5 and TRBJ2-1; D is perhaps TRBD2 (7 bases). Trimming pared 0 bases from V and 6 bases from J, leaving 13 bases between. Germline V gene sequence: CDR1 SGHKS, CDR2 YYEKEE (reference sequence). CDR3 size: 15 residues. CDR3: CASSLGRGGLNEQFF. The CDR3 DNA follows: TGTGCCAGCAGCTTGGGGAGGGGGGGCCTCAATGAGCAGTTCTTC.

This clonotype was found a few times. J is TRBJ2-5 and V is TRBV9, with 10 bases that match TRBD2. This CDR3 has 16 amino acids. V dropped 1 base and J dropped 5; count of bases not matched to a gene: 8. Per germline, CDR1 SGDLS and CDR2 YYNGEE. The chain's CDR3 is CASSVRTSGARETQYF. In DNA form, the CDR3 reads TGTGCCAGCAGCGTAAGAACTAGCGGGGCACGGGAGACCCAGTACTTC.

This clonotype was observed a few times. DNA for the CDR3: TGTGCCAGCAGTTACGGGGGCGGCAAGGGTGCCAAAAACATTCAGTACTTC. It codes for CASSYGGGKGAKNIQYF. The chain links TRBV6-2 or TRBV6-3 to TRBJ2-4, with D perhaps TRBD1 (6 bases). Per germline, CDR1 MNHEY and CDR2 SVGEGT. V dropped 2 bases and J dropped 1 base, with 15 bases sitting between them. This CDR3 comprises 17 residues.

The CDR3 sequence: CASSHLLPGQGNSDTQYF. The CDR3 nucleotides are TGCGCCAGCAGCCACCTTCTTCCGGGACAGGGCAATTCAGATACGCAGTATTTT. This chain connects TRBV4-1 to TRBJ2-3, with 9 positions matching TRBD1. The V gene's germline CDR1 is MGHRA and CDR2 YSYEKL. The CDR3 runs 18 residues. The J segment lost 4 bases and the V segment lost 3 bases, leaving 14 bases of the junction unmatched.

This clonotype was counted only a few times. V gene TRBV2 combines with J gene TRBJ1-2; no reliable D call. Deletions cut 6 bases from V and 0 bases from J, with 11 bases between. The CDR3 contains 14 residues. Germline V CDR1 and CDR2: SNHLY, FYNNEI. The DNA of the CDR3 is TGTGCCAGCAGGGGCCAGTACTCTAACTATGGCTACACCTTC. Residues: CASRGQYSNYGYTF.

The V gene is TRBV7-9, the J gene TRBJ2-5; a weak D match, TRBD2 (5 bases). Trimming took 3 bases from V and 2 from J, leaving 10 bases between them. The CDR3 runs 14 residues. CDR1 SEHNR and CDR2 FQNEAQ come from the germline V gene (reference sequence). The CDR3 protein is CASSFIGIQETQYF. The CDR3 coding sequence is TGTGCCAGCAGCTTCATCGGGATACAAGAGACCCAGTACTTC.

The CDR3 DNA reads TGTGCCAGCAGCAACCAGGGTGTCTATGGCTACACCTTC. Residues: CASSNQGVYGYTF. This rearrangement joins TRBV6-5 to TRBJ1-2; tentatively, D is TRBD1 (5 bases). CDR1 MNHEY and CDR2 SVGAGI come from the germline V gene. The V end was cut by 6 bases, the J end by 4 bases, with 12 bases between. This CDR3 region has 13 residues.

This clonotype has more than one count but fewer than ten. V gene TRBV5-6 combines with J gene TRBJ2-1; D unclear. Trimming took off 4 bases at V and 5 bases at J, with 7 bases between the two ends. Per the germline V gene, CDR1 is SGHDT and CDR2 is YYEEEE. This CDR3 comprises 12 residues. The CDR3 sequence: CASSLRDNEQFF. CDR3 DNA: TGTGCCAGCAGCCTCCGGGACAATGAGCAGTTCTTC. The whole variable domain, filled in from reference TRBV5-6 and TRBJ2-1, reads DAGVTQSPTHLIKTRGQQVTLRCSPKSGHDTVSWYQQALGQGPQFIFQYYEEEERQRGNFPDRFSGHQFPNYSSELNVNALLLGDSALYLCASSLRDNEQFFGPGTRLTVL.